This section outlines one T cell receptor beta chain sequence together with its context. Its matching antigen is unknown. This record belongs to a study of identical twins. Study findings and constraints: Models came in too low on out-of-frame TCR alpha sharing in monozygotic twins. It was cross-sectional statistical analysis, not following the same donors, that the conclusions relied on.

TCRdb fed the 5' RACE reads into MiXCR, producing one record per CDR3 protein. Among fewer than 550,000 distinct CDR3 sequences, around 15% were seen once, and the ten largest hold about 0.47%. Germline loops: CDR1 DFQATT, CDR2 SNEGSKA (reference sequence). The V gene end was trimmed by 6 bases and the J gene end by 5 bases; junction bases not matched to a gene: 9. CDR3 length: 16 amino acids. The same data also contributed to another study, on yellow fever vaccine responses in identical twins. As reported in that work: It has been reported that, in twins, the vaccine T cell response seemed partly convergent and partly personalized.

The chain is built from TRBV20-1 and TRBJ2-5, with 16 bases lining up with TRBD2. The clonotype originates from a woman aged 18-35 years in good health. The specimen was CD4+ T cells sorted from blood. CDR3 DNA: TGCAGTGCCCCCGGGACTAGCGGGGGGGCGTCGGAGACCCAGTACTTC. Protein: CSAPGTSGGASETQYF.